A single sample gave rise to the 24 T cell receptor beta chains below, sequenced in a study of technical replicates of blood from a few donors. Measured with immunoSEQ multiplex PCR; TCRdb has only the in-frame clones, and not every one. The profile shows about 64,000 clones, 75% to 90% of them singletons. Source material: PBMCs. The receptors stem from a human donor in good health. Some clones in this sample may be carry-over from other donors' samples.

This sequence joins TRBV4-2 and TRBJ2-1; the match to TRBD2 covers 11 bases. Germline V gives CDR1 LGHNA, CDR2 YNFKEQ. The CDR3 is 15 residues long. Trimming took 6 bases from V and 4 from J; bases not matched to a gene: 5. The CDR3: CASSSGTSGYNEQFF. CDR3 coding DNA: TGTGCCAGCAGTAGCGGGACTAGCGGTTACAATGAGCAGTTCTTC.

This chain connects TRBV15 to TRBJ2-2; tentatively, D is TRBD2 (5 bases). Germline V lookup: CDR1 LNHNV, CDR2 YYDKDF (reference sequence). Trimming removed 11 bases from V and 3 bases from J, with 19 bases in between. The CDR3 has 15 amino acids. Here the CDR3 reads CAARAAQGYTGELFF. CDR3 nucleotides: TGTGCCGCGAGGGCGGCCCAAGGTTACACCGGGGAGCTGTTTTTT. Combining the CDR3 with reference TRBV15 and TRBJ2-2 gives the whole variable domain DAMVIQNPRYQVTQFGKPVTLSCSQTLNHNVMYWYQQKSSQAPKLLFHYYDKDFNNEADTPDNFQSRRPNTSFCFLDIRSPGLGDTAMYLCAARAAQGYTGELFFGEGSRLTVL.

This clone was recorded a few times. The chain has TRBV4-3 and TRBJ2-7, with 9 bases aligning to TRBD1. CDR3 length: 15 amino acids. Trimming at V came to 1 base and at J to 1 base, leaving 2 bases not matched to a gene. Germline loops: CDR1 LGHNA, CDR2 YSLEER. CDR3 residues: CASSQGTGESYEQYF. The CDR3 DNA reads TGCGCCAGCAGCCAAGGGACAGGGGAGTCCTACGAGCAGTACTTC.

The CDR3 nucleotides read TGCAGCGTTGAAGGACAGACAGGGGACCTTTACGAGCAGTACTTC. Protein: CSVEGQTGDLYEQYF. V is TRBV29-1 and J is TRBJ2-7; TRBD1 aligns across 8 bases. After removal of 1 base from V and 4 bases from J, the junction contained 9 bases not matched to a gene. This CDR3 spans 15 amino acids. The V gene's germline CDR1 is SQVTM and CDR2 ANQGSEA.

This sequence joins TRBV9 and TRBJ1-3; no clear D gene. The V end lost 3 bases, the J end lost 0 bases, and 13 bases lay between the germline ends. Germline assignment: CDR1 SGDLS and CDR2 YYNGEE. The CDR3 sequence is 16 residues long. The chain's CDR3 is CASSGPVHGSGNTIYF. In DNA form, the CDR3 reads TGTGCCAGCAGCGGCCCCGTCCACGGCTCTGGAAACACCATATATTTT.

Here the CDR3 DNA reads TGTGCCAGCAGCTTAGGGTCCCCAGGGGGCCAAGAGACCCAGTACTTC. It translates to CASSLGSPGGQETQYF. The chain employs TRBV11-2 and TRBJ2-5; TRBD1 matches at 7 bases. V dropped 1 base and J dropped 1; count of bases not matched to a gene: 6. The CDR3 runs to 16 residues. Germline assignment: CDR1 SGHAT and CDR2 FQNNGV.

The chain recombines TRBV5-4 with TRBJ2-7; a possible D gene is TRBD2 (6 bases). CDR3 size: 15 residues. Germline CDR1 reads SGHNT; CDR2 reads YYREEE (reference sequence). Between the trimmed V and J ends, which lost 0 bases and 4 bases, there was a span of 14 bases. The CDR3: CASSLAGVSPYEQYF. Written as DNA, the CDR3 is TGTGCCAGCAGCTTGGCGGGGGTCTCTCCTTACGAGCAGTACTTC.

This chain links TRBV9 with TRBJ1-2; tentatively, D is TRBD1 (6 bases). This CDR3 comprises 14 residues. V shed 0 bases and J shed 2 bases, with 8 bases lying between them. The germline CDR1 and CDR2 sequences are SGDLS and YYNGEE. The CDR3 loop is CASSVGQANYGYTF. The DNA for the CDR3 is TGTGCCAGCAGCGTAGGACAGGCGAACTATGGCTACACCTTC.

J is TRBJ1-2 and V is TRBV2; TRBD1 might be the D (6 bases). Germline CDR1 SNHLY, CDR2 FYNNEI. The CDR3 consists of 16 residues. Deletions cut 6 bases from V and 0 bases from J, with 17 bases between. The CDR3 sequence: CASSRLQGTANYGYTF. The CDR3, as DNA: TGTGCCAGCAGCCGTCTTCAGGGGACCGCTAACTATGGCTACACCTTC.

The chain combines TRBV9 with TRBJ1-6, with 7 bases aligning to TRBD1. The CDR3 runs 16 residues. With V trimmed by 3 bases and J by 5 bases, 8 bases remained unmatched. The germline CDR1 and CDR2 sequences are SGDLS and YYNGEE. CDR3 coding DNA: TGTGCCAGCAGCGGGTCTTCCGGGACAGATAATTCACCCCTCCACTTT. It is translated as CASSGSSGTDNSPLHF.

This chain connects TRBV15 to TRBJ2-3, with 7 bases that match TRBD1. Germline V gene data show CDR1 as LNHNV and CDR2 as YYDKDF (reference sequence). Trimming at V came to 1 base and at J to 6 bases, leaving 7 bases not matched to a gene. CDR3 length: 15 amino acids. The CDR3 DNA reads as TGTGCCACCAGCAGAGGACAGGGAAGGGCCGATACGCAGTATTTT. It is translated as CATSRGQGRADTQYF.

V and J are TRBV2 and TRBJ2-5; 8 bases match TRBD2. The J segment lost 2 bases and the V segment lost 4 bases, leaving 6 bases of the junction unmatched. This CDR3 spans 15 amino acids. The germline V gene has CDR1 SNHLY and CDR2 FYNNEI. In nucleotides, the CDR3 is TGTGCCAGCAGTGGGGGGAGCGGGAGACAAGAGACCCAGTACTTC. Amino acids: CASSGGSGRQETQYF.

This clone was recorded once. This chain joins TRBV19 and TRBJ2-7; D is perhaps TRBD1 (6 bases). V lost 6 bases and J 3 bases, leaving 12 bases between the germline ends. The germline V gene encodes CDR1 LNHDA and CDR2 SQIVND (reference sequence). This CDR3 contains 13 residues. CDR3 amino acids: CASSYTGYYEQYF. CDR3 nucleotide sequence: TGTGCCAGTAGCTATACAGGGTACTACGAGCAGTACTTC.

The gene calls are TRBV4-1 and TRBJ2-3, with 9 positions matching TRBD2. The germline CDR1 and CDR2 sequences are MGHRA and YSYEKL. The CDR3 consists of 17 residues. V was clipped by 1 base and J by 6 bases; unmatched bases: 11. CDR3 protein: CASSQGSGRWVSDTQYF. The CDR3 bases are TGCGCCAGCAGCCAAGGCAGCGGGAGGTGGGTTTCGGATACGCAGTATTTT.

The chain carries TRBV7-6 and TRBJ2-7, with D possibly TRBD2 on 5 matching bases. The V end was cut by 6 bases, the J end by 3 bases, with 12 bases between. The CDR3 is 13 amino acids. The germline V gene has CDR1 SGHVS and CDR2 FNYEAQ. The CDR3 is CASSLLEDYEQYF. CDR3 nucleotides: TGTGCCAGCAGTCTATTGGAGGACTACGAGCAGTACTTC.

This clone was recorded a few times. This sequence joins TRBV7-6 and TRBJ2-7, with 8 bases that match TRBD2. This CDR3 contains 16 residues. V trimming: 5 bases; J trimming: 6 bases; junction bases outside the gene matches: 15. Per the germline V gene, CDR1 is SGHVS and CDR2 is FNYEAQ. CDR3 region: CASSPNSGGGPLEQYF. The CDR3 DNA sequence: TGTGCCAGCAGCCCCAACTCCGGGGGGGGGCCACTCGAGCAGTACTTC.

The chain combines TRBV7-3 with TRBJ2-2, with 11 positions matching TRBD2. Trimming at V came to 5 bases and at J to 7 bases, leaving 12 bases not matched to a gene. Per germline, CDR1 SGHTA and CDR2 FQGTGA. The CDR3 extends over 17 amino acids. CDR3 loop: CASSAGLAGRRGGELFF. The CDR3 nucleotides are TGTGCCAGCAGCGCTGGACTAGCGGGCCGCCGGGGCGGGGAGCTGTTTTTT.

The chain uses TRBV4-1 and TRBJ2-1, with 15 positions matching TRBD2. Germline values: CDR1 MGHRA, CDR2 YSYEKL. Germline trimming cut 4 bases from V and 4 bases from J; bases unmatched to any gene: 8. The CDR3 loop spans 18 amino acids. The CDR3: CASSRGLAGGRQYNEQFF. In DNA form, the CDR3 reads TGCGCCAGCAGCCGAGGACTAGCGGGGGGGCGGCAATACAATGAGCAGTTCTTC.

The V call is TRBV19, the J call TRBJ1-1; 7 bases are shared with TRBD1. Germline lookup yields CDR1 LNHDA and CDR2 SQIVND (reference sequence). V lost 6 bases and J lost 4; bases outside the gene matches: 8. The CDR3 runs to 14 residues. The CDR3 reads CASRQGQNPTEAFF. The CDR3 DNA sequence: TGTGCCAGTAGGCAGGGACAGAACCCCACTGAAGCTTTCTTT. Supplemented by reference TRBV19 and TRBJ1-1, the full variable domain reads DGGITQSPKYLFRKEGQNVTLSCEQNLNHDAMYWYRQDPGQGLRLIYYSQIVNDFQKGDIAEGYSVSREKKESFPLTVTSAQKNPTAFYLCASRQGQNPTEAFFGQGTRLTVV.

The CDR3 here is CASSYSPGRDNYGYTF. CDR3 in DNA: TGTGCCAGCAGTTACTCCCCCGGCAGGGATAACTATGGCTACACCTTC. The chain carries TRBV6-6 and TRBJ1-2; weak D call: TRBD1 (5 bases). V was cut by 0 bases and J by 1 base, with 12 bases left in between. In germline, CDR1 is MNHNY, CDR2 SVGAGI (reference sequence). The CDR3 runs 16 residues.

This clone came up once. The chain employs TRBV6-5 and TRBJ1-6; 8 nucleotides line up with TRBD1. The trim removed 2 bases at V and 7 bases at J, leaving 4 bases unmatched. Germline CDR1 reads MNHEY; CDR2 reads SVGAGI. The CDR3 has 15 amino acids. CDR3 amino acids: CASSYTGGQNSPLHF. In DNA form, the CDR3 reads TGTGCCAGCAGTTACACAGGGGGGCAGAATTCACCCCTCCACTTT.

The CDR3 DNA sequence: TGTGCCAGCAGCCCCGGACAGGGGCAAGAGACCCAGTACTTC. Translating gives CASSPGQGQETQYF. The chain links TRBV5-4 to TRBJ2-5; 9 nucleotides agree with TRBD1. CDR1 SGHNT and CDR2 YYREEE come from the germline V gene (reference sequence). V shed 4 bases, J shed 2 bases, and the junction held 3 bases outside the gene matches. CDR3 length: 14 residues.

This clone came up a few times. V usage is TRBV2 and J usage is TRBJ2-1; no firm D call. Trimming took 4 bases from V and 5 from J, leaving 9 bases between them. Germline assignment: CDR1 SNHLY and CDR2 FYNNEI. This CDR3 region has 13 residues. This CDR3 reads CASSAGWDNEQFF. The CDR3 DNA follows: TGTGCCAGCAGTGCCGGGTGGGACAATGAGCAGTTCTTC.

The chain joins TRBV7-3 to TRBJ2-3; TRBD2 agrees at 15 bases. CDR3 length: 20 residues. The ends lost 5 bases at V and 1 base at J; junction bases unmatched: 13. Germline-derived CDR1 and CDR2 are SGHTA and FQGTGA. The CDR3 nucleotides read TGTGCCAGCAGCATGGGGAGGTGGACTAGCGGGGGGGAAGGCACAGATACGCAGTATTTT. Amino acids: CASSMGRWTSGGEGTDTQYF.